The rows below give T cell receptor beta chains drawn from one sample of a study of cytomegalovirus exposure and HLA in healthy donors. Assay used: immunoSEQ multiplex PCR; TCRdb lists only in-frame clones, some missing. The repertoire includes 110,000 or so clones, less than 85% of them detected once, and about 16% sits in the top ten. The sequenced material came from PBMCs. These TCRs come from a man aged 50 to 60 in good health and CMV-seropositive. CDR3s include the opening cysteine and the closing phenylalanine or tryptophan. The D gene is left open where the match is weak. The listing skips clone size in some rows; elsewhere it reads once, few, many or a size class.

j_call clone_size cdr3_length d_call v_call cdr3_aa cdr3_nt
TRBJ2-3 once 16 NA TRBV19 CASSMMGEDRADTQYF TGTGCCAGTAGTATGATGGGGGAGGATAGGGCAGATACGCAGTATTTT
TRBJ2-5 NA 15 TRBD2 TRBV5-4 CASSLASGGIETQYF TGTGCCAGCAGCTTAGCTAGCGGGGGGATAGAGACCCAGTACTTC
TRBJ1-1 NA 14 TRBD1 TRBV11-2 CASSLPTGDTEAFF TGTGCCAGCAGCCTACCGACAGGGGACACTGAAGCTTTCTTT
TRBJ1-1 few 14 NA TRBV10-3 CATRRVGQNTEAFF TGTGCCACCCGGCGCGTGGGACAGAACACTGAAGCTTTCTTT
TRBJ2-3 few 15 TRBD2 TRBV6-5 CASSQTSGGADTQYF TGTGCCAGCAGTCAGACTAGCGGGGGGGCAGATACGCAGTATTTT
TRBJ1-5 NA 14 NA TRBV2 CAVGQGRGNQPQHF TGTGCCGTGGGGCAGGGAAGGGGCAATCAGCCCCAGCATTTT
TRBJ2-7 NA 15 NA TRBV4-1 CASSLGQRYSYEQYF TGCGCCAGCAGCCTCGGACAGCGATACTCCTACGAGCAGTACTTC
TRBJ1-6 NA 16 TRBD1 TRBV27 CASSWTTGGSYSPLHF TGTGCCAGCAGTTGGACTACAGGGGGCAGTTACTCACCCCTCCACTTT
TRBJ2-2 few 13 NA TRBV28 CASSFRGTGELFF TGTGCCAGCAGTTTTCGAGGGACTGGGGAGCTGTTTTTT
TRBJ2-7 NA 15 TRBD2 TRBV5-4 CASSLAGGPAYEQYF TGTGCCAGCAGCTTGGCGGGGGGGCCAGCCTACGAGCAGTACTTC
TRBJ2-5 NA 14 NA TRBV11-2 CASSSVNRAKTQYF TGTGCCAGCAGTTCGGTTAACAGGGCCAAGACCCAGTACTTC
TRBJ2-5 NA 13 TRBD2 TRBV10-2 CASNGGRQETQYF TGCGCCAGCAACGGCGGGAGGCAAGAGACCCAGTACTTC
TRBJ1-1 NA 15 NA TRBV19 CASSIEGVGGTEAFF TGTGCCAGTAGTATAGAAGGGGTGGGTGGCACTGAAGCTTTCTTT
TRBJ1-5 NA 13 TRBD1 TRBV2 CASSRQGNQPQHF TGTGCCAGCAGTCGACAGGGTAATCAGCCCCAGCATTTT
TRBJ2-1 NA 13 NA TRBV11-3 CASSLGGPQRQFF TGTGCCAGCAGCTTAGGGGGCCCCCAGAGGCAGTTCTTC
TRBJ1-2 NA 13 NA TRBV7-8 CASSLGALYGYTF TGTGCCAGCAGCTTAGGGGCCCTCTATGGCTACACCTTC
TRBJ2-3 NA 17 TRBD2 TRBV10-3 CAISESKGLAGTDTQYF TGTGCCATCAGTGAGTCGAAGGGACTAGCGGGAACAGATACGCAGTATTTT
TRBJ1-4 NA 15 NA TRBV11-2 CASSPNGENNEKLFF TGTGCCAGCAGTCCAAATGGGGAGAATAATGAAAAACTGTTTTTT
TRBJ2-5 NA 14 NA TRBV6-5 CASIPTGLGETQYF TGTGCCAGCATTCCTACAGGTTTGGGGGAGACCCAGTACTTC
TRBJ1-2 NA 16 TRBD1 TRBV4-3 CASSQDGGRGAYGYTF TGCGCCAGCAGCCAAGATGGGGGCAGGGGGGCCTATGGCTACACCTTC
TRBJ2-7 few 14 TRBD2 TRBV6-5 CASRPPGGVYEQYF TGTGCCAGCAGGCCCCCGGGGGGAGTATACGAGCAGTACTTC
TRBJ2-3 NA 16 TRBD2 TRBV9 CASSSRLADGTDTQYF TGTGCCAGCAGCTCGCGACTAGCGGATGGGACAGATACGCAGTATTTT
TRBJ2-3 NA 18 TRBD2 TRBV9 CASSVAGLAGGLTDTQYF TGTGCCAGCAGCGTAGCGGGACTAGCGGGGGGACTCACAGATACGCAGTATTTT
TRBJ1-4 once 13 TRBD1 TRBV4-2 CASSQTGFEKLFF TGTGCCAGCAGCCAGACAGGGTTCGAAAAACTGTTTTTT
TRBJ2-3 NA 14 TRBD2 TRBV6-5 CAAEKRGGRDTQYF TGTGCCGCCGAGAAGCGGGGGGGTAGAGATACGCAGTATTTT
TRBJ1-6 NA 15 TRBD1 TRBV5-1 CASSLIDRGASPLHF TGCGCCAGCAGCTTGATCGACAGGGGCGCTTCACCCCTCCACTTT
TRBJ2-1 NA 15 TRBD2 TRBV7-9 CASSLTSGGYNEQFF TGTGCCAGCAGCCTTACTAGCGGGGGTTACAATGAGCAGTTCTTC
TRBJ1-1 NA 14 NA TRBV28 CASSLVPNLNRLFF TGTGCCAGCAGTTTGGTACCCAACCTGAACCGACTTTTCTTT
TRBJ2-7 few 13 NA TRBV7-9 CASSQGPQGEQYF TGTGCCAGCAGCCAAGGACCGCAGGGCGAGCAGTACTTC
TRBJ2-3 NA 10 NA TRBV6-5 CASHGDTQYF TGTGCCAGCCACGGGGATACGCAGTATTTT
TRBJ2-7 NA 15 TRBD2 TRBV7-6 CASSQSSGRAYEQYF TGTGCCAGCAGCCAATCTAGCGGGAGGGCGTACGAGCAGTACTTC
TRBJ2-1 NA 13 NA TRBV6-1 CASRTDSYNEQFF TGTGCCAGCAGGACAGACTCCTACAATGAGCAGTTCTTC
TRBJ1-5 NA 14 NA TRBV2 CASSEGRGGQPQHF TGTGCCAGCAGTGAAGGTAGGGGGGGTCAGCCCCAGCATTTT
TRBJ2-7 few 13 TRBD1 TRBV5-6 CASSSGTGYEQYF TGTGCCAGCAGCTCCGGGACAGGCTACGAGCAGTACTTC
TRBJ2-7 NA 13 TRBD1 TRBV29-1 CSVGGQGAGEQYF TGCAGCGTTGGGGGGCAGGGGGCGGGCGAGCAGTACTTC
TRBJ1-2 NA 13 TRBD1 TRBV6-5 CASSVQGSYGYTF TGTGCCAGCAGTGTACAGGGGAGCTATGGCTACACCTTC
TRBJ2-1 NA 11 NA TRBV11-2 CACGAHNEQFF TGTGCCTGCGGCGCCCACAATGAGCAGTTCTTC
TRBJ2-1 NA 16 TRBD2 TRBV5-1 CASSLADSGAYNEQFF TGCGCCAGCAGCTTGGCCGATAGCGGGGCCTACAATGAGCAGTTCTTC
TRBJ1-1 NA 13 NA TRBV7-2 CASSLNGNTEAFF TGTGCCAGCAGCTTAAACGGGAACACTGAAGCTTTCTTT
TRBJ2-7 NA 12 NA TRBV6-1 CASSSGFYEQYF TGTGCCAGCAGTTCTGGCTTCTACGAGCAGTACTTC
TRBJ2-7 NA 15 NA TRBV21-1 CASSSSRRYSYEQYF TGTGCCAGCAGCAGCTCGCGGCGGTACTCCTACGAGCAGTACTTC
TRBJ1-3 NA 18 NA TRBV5-3 CARRAGGDGRNSGNTIYF TGTGCCAGACGAGCCGGAGGGGACGGGAGAAACTCTGGAAACACCATATATTTT
TRBJ2-7 NA 15 TRBD1 TRBV7-2 CASSQQRGGPYEQYF TGTGCCAGCAGCCAACAGCGAGGGGGCCCCTACGAGCAGTACTTC
TRBJ2-5 NA 15 NA TRBV10-1 CASSESSGGGETQYF TGCGCCAGCAGTGAGTCCTCGGGGGGCGGAGAGACCCAGTACTTC
TRBJ2-5 NA 19 TRBD2 TRBV27 CASSLTPGLAGGPQETQYF TGTGCCAGCAGTTTAACCCCAGGGCTAGCGGGGGGACCCCAAGAGACCCAGTACTTC
TRBJ1-1 NA 13 NA TRBV18 CASSWTVNTEAFF TGTGCCAGCTCATGGACAGTGAACACTGAAGCTTTCTTT
TRBJ1-5 once 13 NA TRBV7-9 CASSLKLDQPQHF TGTGCCAGCAGCTTAAAATTAGATCAGCCCCAGCATTTT
TRBJ1-6 NA 14 TRBD1 TRBV19 CASLGQPVNSPLHF TGTGCCAGTTTGGGACAGCCAGTAAATTCACCCCTCCACTTT
TRBJ2-5 NA 14 NA TRBV7-2 CASSLAGQQETQYF TGTGCCAGCAGCTTAGCTGGACAGCAAGAGACCCAGTACTTC